The sequence of this TCR beta chain was determined in a study of blood T cell repertoires in COVID-19. The V and J ends lost 6 bases and 0 bases respectively, with 21 bases between them. The CDR3 has 18 residues. Per the germline V gene, CDR1 is MNHEY and CDR2 is SMNVEV (reference sequence). Sequencing was performed with immunoSEQ multiplex PCR; in TCRdb, only in-frame clones are kept and a portion is missing. This table has about 330,000 clones, around 90% appearing once. J is TRBJ2-1 and V is TRBV27; D is possibly TRBD2 (6 bases). Sample: peripheral blood. This clonotype was sampled from a young man with COVID-19, enrolled during active disease. As DNA, the CDR3 is TGTGCCAGCAGCCAATCCCCCTCTAGCGCGAGCTCCTACAATGAGCAGTTCTTC. It specifies CASSQSPSSASSYNEQFF.